This T cell receptor beta chain was documented in a study of beta chain features in type 1 diabetes. Study in general: Patients looked much like healthy donors when it came to age, gender and cell yields.

Isolated RNA was reverse transcribed in full, so expressed TCRB transcripts were sequenced. The data were produced by immunoSEQ multiplex PCR, yet TCRdb's version contains in-frame clones alone and is incomplete. The sample lists about 300,000 clones, 8% seen once, with approximately 0.99% in the top ten. This clone was recorded at least ten times. Its antigen is unidentified. Study observations and caveats: A cDNA-based sequencing approach could over-represent cells with high TCR expression. More deletions and fewer insertions at VDJ junctions were found in patients with type 1 diabetes.

Trimming took 2 bases from V and 6 from J, leaving 17 bases between them. The CDR3 has 15 amino acids. Looked up from germline, CDR1 is SGHDT and CDR2 is YYEEEE. Donors contributed one heparinised blood draw apiece, averaging approximately 0.12 L. The receptor's source is a woman aged 18-29 years in good health. The chain uses TRBV5-6 and TRBJ1-2, with TRBD1 as a possible D gene (6 bases). Sequenced input: central memory CD4+ T cells from blood. The CDR3 nucleotides are TGTGCCAGCAGCTTTTTCCAGGGGAGGGACGATGGCTACACCTTC. As protein: CASSFFQGRDDGYTF.